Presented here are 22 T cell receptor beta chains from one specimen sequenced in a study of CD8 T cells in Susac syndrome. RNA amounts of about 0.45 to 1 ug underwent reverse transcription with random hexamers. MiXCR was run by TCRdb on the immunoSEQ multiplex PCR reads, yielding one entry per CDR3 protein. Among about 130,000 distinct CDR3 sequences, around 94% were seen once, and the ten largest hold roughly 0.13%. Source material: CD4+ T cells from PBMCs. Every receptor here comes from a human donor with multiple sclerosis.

The CDR3 nucleotides read TGTGCCAGCAGCCGTTGGACTAGCGGGGAAGAGCAGTACTTC. It encodes CASSRWTSGEEQYF. This sequence joins TRBV3-1 and TRBJ2-7, with TRBD2 matching 12 bases. V gave up 4 bases and J gave up 7 bases; unmatched junction bases: 5. The CDR3 runs to 14 residues. Germline values: CDR1 LGHDT, CDR2 YNNKEL (reference sequence).

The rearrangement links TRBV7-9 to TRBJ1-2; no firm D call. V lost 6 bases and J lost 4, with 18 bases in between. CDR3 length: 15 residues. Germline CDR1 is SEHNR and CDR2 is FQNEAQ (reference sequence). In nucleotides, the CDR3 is TGTGCCAGCAGTCCCCGGGAGTCCTACGCCTATGGCTACACCTTC. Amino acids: CASSPRESYAYGYTF.

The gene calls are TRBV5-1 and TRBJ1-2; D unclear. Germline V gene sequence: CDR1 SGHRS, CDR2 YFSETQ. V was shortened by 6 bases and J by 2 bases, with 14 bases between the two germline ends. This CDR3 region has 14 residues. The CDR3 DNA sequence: TGCGCCAGCACCGAGACGGCGTTCAACTATGGCTACACCTTC. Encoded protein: CASTETAFNYGYTF.

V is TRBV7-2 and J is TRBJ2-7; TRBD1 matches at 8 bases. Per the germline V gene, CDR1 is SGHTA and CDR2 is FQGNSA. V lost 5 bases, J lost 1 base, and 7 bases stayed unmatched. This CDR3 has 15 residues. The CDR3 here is CASSRPGGSSYEQYF. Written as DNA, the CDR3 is TGTGCCAGCAGCCGCCCAGGGGGCTCTTCCTACGAGCAGTACTTC.

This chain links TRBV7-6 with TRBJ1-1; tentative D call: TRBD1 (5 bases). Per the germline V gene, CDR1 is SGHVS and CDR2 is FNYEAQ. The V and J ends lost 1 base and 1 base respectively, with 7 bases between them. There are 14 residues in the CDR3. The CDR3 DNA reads TGTGCCAGCAGCTTAGGAGGGACGAACACTGAAGCTTTCTTT. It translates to CASSLGGTNTEAFF. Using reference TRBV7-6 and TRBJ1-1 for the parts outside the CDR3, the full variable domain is GAGVSQSPRYKVTKRGQDVALRCDPISGHVSLYWYRQALGQGPEFLTYFNYEAQQDKSGLPNDRFSAERPEGSISTLTIQRTEQRDSAMYRCASSLGGTNTEAFFGQGTRLTVV.

CDR3 sequence: CASSQEPFLYEQYF. The CDR3, as DNA: TGTGCCAGCAGCCAAGAACCGTTCCTCTACGAGCAGTACTTC. V gene TRBV14 combines with J gene TRBJ2-7; no clear D gene. This CDR3 is built from 14 residues. Looked up from germline, CDR1 is SGHDN and CDR2 is FVKESK. The V end lost 0 bases, the J end lost 3 bases, and 9 bases lay between the germline ends.

Written as DNA, the CDR3 is TGTGCCACATCCGGGGGACGCGTCCTGACTTTC. Its translation: CATSGGRVLTF. V gene TRBV30 combines with J gene TRBJ2-6; possibly TRBD2 for D (6 bases). This CDR3 is 11 amino acids long. Germline V lookup: CDR1 GTSNPN, CDR2 SVGIG (reference sequence). The ends were cut back, 8 bases at V and 12 bases at J, with 14 bases in the middle.

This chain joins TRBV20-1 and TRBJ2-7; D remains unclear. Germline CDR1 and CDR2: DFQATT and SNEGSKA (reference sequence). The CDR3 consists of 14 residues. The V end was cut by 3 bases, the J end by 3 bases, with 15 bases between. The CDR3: CSASFDIYSYEQYF. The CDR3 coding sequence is TGCAGTGCTAGTTTCGATATATACAGCTACGAGCAGTACTTC.

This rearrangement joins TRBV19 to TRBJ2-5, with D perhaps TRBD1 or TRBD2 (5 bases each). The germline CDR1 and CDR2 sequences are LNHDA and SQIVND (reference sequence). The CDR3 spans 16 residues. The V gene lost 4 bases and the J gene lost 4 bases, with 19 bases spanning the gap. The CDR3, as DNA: TGTGCCAGTAGTACCCTGCCCCCGGGGCGAGCAGAGACCCAGTACTTC. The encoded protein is CASSTLPPGRAETQYF.

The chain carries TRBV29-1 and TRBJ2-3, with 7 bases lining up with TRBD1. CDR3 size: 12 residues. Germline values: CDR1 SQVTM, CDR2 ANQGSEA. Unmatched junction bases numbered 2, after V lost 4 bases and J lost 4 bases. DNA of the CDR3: TGCAGCGTTGGTCAGGGGGCAGATACGCAGTATTTT. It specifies CSVGQGADTQYF.

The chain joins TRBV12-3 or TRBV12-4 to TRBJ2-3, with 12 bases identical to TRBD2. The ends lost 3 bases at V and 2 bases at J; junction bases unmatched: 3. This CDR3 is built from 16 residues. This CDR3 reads CASSFRLAGDTDTQYF. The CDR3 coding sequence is TGTGCCAGCAGTTTCAGACTAGCGGGGGACACAGATACGCAGTATTTT.

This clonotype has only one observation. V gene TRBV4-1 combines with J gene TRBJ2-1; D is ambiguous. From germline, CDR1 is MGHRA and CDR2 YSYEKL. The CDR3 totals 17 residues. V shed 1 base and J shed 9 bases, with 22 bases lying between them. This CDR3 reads CASSQVWRDLMTSEQFF. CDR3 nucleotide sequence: TGCGCCAGCAGCCAAGTTTGGAGAGACCTGATGACCTCTGAGCAGTTCTTC.

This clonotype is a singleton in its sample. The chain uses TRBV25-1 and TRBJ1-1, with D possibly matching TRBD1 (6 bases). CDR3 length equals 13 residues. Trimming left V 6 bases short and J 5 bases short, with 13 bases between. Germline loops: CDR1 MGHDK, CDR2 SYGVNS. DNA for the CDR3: TGTGCCAGCAGGTTGACAGGCGAAACTGAAGCTTTCTTT. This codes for CASRLTGETEAFF.

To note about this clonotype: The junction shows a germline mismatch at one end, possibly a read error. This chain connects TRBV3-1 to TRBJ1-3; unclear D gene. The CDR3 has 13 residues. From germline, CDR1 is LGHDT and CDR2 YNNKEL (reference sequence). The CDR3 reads CASSPNAGSTIYF. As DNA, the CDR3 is TGTGCCAGCAGCCCGAACGCAGGAAGCACCATATATTTT.

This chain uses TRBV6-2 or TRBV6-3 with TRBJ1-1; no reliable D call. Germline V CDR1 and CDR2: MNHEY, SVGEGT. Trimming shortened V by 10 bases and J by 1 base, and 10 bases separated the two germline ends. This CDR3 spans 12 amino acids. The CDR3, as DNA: TGTGCCACTCGGGAGCCGAACACTGAAGCTTTCTTT. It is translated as CATREPNTEAFF.

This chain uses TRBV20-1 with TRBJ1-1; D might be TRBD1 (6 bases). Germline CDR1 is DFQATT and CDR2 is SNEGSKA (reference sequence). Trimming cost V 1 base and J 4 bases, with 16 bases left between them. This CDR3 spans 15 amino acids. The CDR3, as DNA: TGCAGTGCTAGAGGGGAGGGGGGCATCGGCACTGAAGCTTTCTTT. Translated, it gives CSARGEGGIGTEAFF.

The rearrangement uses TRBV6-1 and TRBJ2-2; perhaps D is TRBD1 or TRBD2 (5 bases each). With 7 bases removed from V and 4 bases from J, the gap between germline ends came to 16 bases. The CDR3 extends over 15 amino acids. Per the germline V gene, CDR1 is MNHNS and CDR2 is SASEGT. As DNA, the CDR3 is TGTGCCAGCAACCACCGGGGCCTAGGCACCGGGGAGCTGTTTTTT. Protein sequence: CASNHRGLGTGELFF.

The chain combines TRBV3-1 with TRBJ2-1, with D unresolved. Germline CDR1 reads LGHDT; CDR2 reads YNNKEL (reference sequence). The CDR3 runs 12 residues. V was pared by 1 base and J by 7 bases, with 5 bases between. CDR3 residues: CASSQGWNEQFF. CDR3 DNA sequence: TGTGCCAGCAGCCAAGGGTGGAATGAGCAGTTCTTC.

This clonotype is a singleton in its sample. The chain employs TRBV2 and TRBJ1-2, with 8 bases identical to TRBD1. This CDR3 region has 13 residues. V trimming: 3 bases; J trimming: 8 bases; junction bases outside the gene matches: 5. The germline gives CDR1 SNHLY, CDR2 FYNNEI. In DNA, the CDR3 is TGTGCCAGCAGTGACCCCAGGGGGCACGGCTACACCTTC. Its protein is CASSDPRGHGYTF.

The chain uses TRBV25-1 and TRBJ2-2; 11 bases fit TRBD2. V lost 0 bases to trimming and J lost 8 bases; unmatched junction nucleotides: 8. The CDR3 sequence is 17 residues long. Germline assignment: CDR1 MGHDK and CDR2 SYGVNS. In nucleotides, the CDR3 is TGTGCCAGCAGTGAATATGGGACTAGCGGTTCCCAAGGGGAGCTGTTTTTT. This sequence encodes CASSEYGTSGSQGELFF.

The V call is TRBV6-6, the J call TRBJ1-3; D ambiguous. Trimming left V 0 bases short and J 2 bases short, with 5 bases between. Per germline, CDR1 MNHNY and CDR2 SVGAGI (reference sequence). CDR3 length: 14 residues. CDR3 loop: CASSYSTPGNTIYF. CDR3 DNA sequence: TGTGCCAGCAGTTACTCAACCCCTGGAAACACCATATATTTT.

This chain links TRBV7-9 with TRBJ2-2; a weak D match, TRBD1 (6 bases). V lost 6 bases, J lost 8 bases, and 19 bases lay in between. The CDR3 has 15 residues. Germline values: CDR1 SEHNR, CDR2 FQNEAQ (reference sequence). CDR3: CASSRQGFQHGELFF. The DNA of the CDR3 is TGTGCCAGCAGTCGGCAGGGGTTCCAACATGGGGAGCTGTTTTTT.